Listed below are T cell receptor beta chains from one sample, sequenced in a study of memory CD4+ T cells and cytomegalovirus serostatus. TCRdb's table, derived via immunoSEQ multiplex PCR, lists solely in-frame clones and lacks some. The sample carries roughly 45,000 clones, 78% recorded once. Sequenced input: memory CD4+ T cells from blood. The source of these receptors is an adult in good health and CMV-seronegative. Each CDR3 is given with its conserved first and last residue. Fields, in order: V gene, clone size, D gene, J gene, CDR3 length, CDR3 protein, CDR3 DNA. A D gene is named only where the DNA matches it firmly. Clone size, where shown, is once, few, many, or a class for clones that have expanded.

TRBV6-5,.,.,TRBJ2-5,14,CASSYSGGWETQYF,TGTGCCAGCAGTTACTCAGGCGGCTGGGAGACCCAGTACTTC
TRBV9,.,.,TRBJ2-2,14,CASSASSSTGELFF,TGTGCCAGCAGCGCCTCTAGCAGTACCGGGGAGCTGTTTTTT
TRBV6-5,.,TRBD1,TRBJ1-2,14,CASSSGGEGDGYTF,TGTGCCAGCAGTTCAGGGGGCGAGGGCGATGGCTACACCTTC
TRBV6-1,.,TRBD1,TRBJ1-3,16,CASSVQEQGAGNTIYF,TGTGCCAGCAGTGTCCAAGAACAGGGGGCTGGGAACACCATATATTTT
TRBV5-1,few,.,TRBJ1-5,13,CASSLAGNQPQHF,TGCGCCAGCAGCTTGGCCGGTAATCAGCCCCAGCATTTT
TRBV6-6,.,.,TRBJ1-5,13,CASSYQGSQPQHF,TGTGCCAGCAGTTATCAGGGAAGTCAGCCCCAGCATTTT
TRBV11-3,.,.,TRBJ1-1,14,CASSPRGTNTEAFF,TGTGCCAGCAGCCCCCGGGGGACGAACACTGAAGCTTTCTTT
TRBV11-2,once,.,TRBJ1-1,14,CASSLRIRNTEAFF,TGTGCCAGCAGCTTACGTATCCGGAACACTGAAGCTTTCTTT
TRBV19,once,TRBD2,TRBJ2-7,19,CASSTTLPRTSGGAYEQYF,TGTGCCAGTAGTACGACCCTACCCCGAACTAGCGGGGGGGCCTACGAGCAGTACTTC
TRBV7-2,once,.,TRBJ2-7,12,CASRAGSYEQYF,TGTGCCAGCAGAGCAGGTTCCTACGAGCAGTACTTC
TRBV5-1,.,.,TRBJ1-2,13,CASSLEERYGYTF,TGCGCCAGCAGCCTCGAAGAACGCTATGGCTACACCTTC
TRBV7-2,.,.,TRBJ1-1,14,CASSLVGGDTEAFF,TGTGCCAGCAGCTTAGTGGGGGGGGACACTGAAGCTTTCTTT
TRBV5-4,.,TRBD1,TRBJ1-1,15,CASSLGGTGVNRAFF,TGTGCCAGCAGCTTGGGCGGGACAGGGGTTAACCGAGCTTTCTTT
TRBV30,.,.,TRBJ2-1,12,CAWRSGPTQQFF,TGTGCCTGGAGGTCCGGACCGACCCAGCAGTTCTTC
TRBV4-1,.,TRBD2,TRBJ2-7,18,CASSHSGLAGGSSYEQYF,TGCGCCAGCAGCCACTCTGGACTAGCGGGGGGCTCCTCCTACGAGCAGTACTTC
TRBV11-3,once,TRBD1,TRBJ2-1,13,CASSQQGRSEQFF,TGTGCCAGCAGCCAACAGGGGCGGTCTGAGCAGTTCTTC
TRBV7-2,.,TRBD2,TRBJ2-7,16,CASSQEVAGGPHEQYF,TGTGCCAGCAGCCAAGAGGTAGCGGGGGGCCCCCACGAGCAGTACTTC
TRBV2,.,.,TRBJ2-7,14,CASSEAGVSYEQYF,TGTGCCAGCAGTGAAGCGGGCGTTTCCTACGAGCAGTACTTC
TRBV29-1,.,.,TRBJ1-1,11,CSVSRGTEAFF,TGCAGCGTCTCCAGGGGCACTGAAGCTTTCTTT
TRBV7-8,.,TRBD2,TRBJ2-7,14,CASSQLAGSYEQYF,TGTGCCAGCAGCCAACTAGCGGGGAGCTACGAGCAGTACTTC
TRBV5-1,.,.,TRBJ2-2,13,CASSQGYTGELFF,TGCGCCAGCAGCCAGGGGTACACCGGGGAGCTGTTTTTT
TRBV29-1,.,.,TRBJ1-3,13,CSVTEGGGNTIYF,TGCAGCGTAACTGAAGGGGGTGGAAACACCATATATTTT
TRBV2,once,TRBD1,TRBJ1-4,15,CASRGDRGLGEKLFF,TGTGCCAGCAGGGGTGACAGGGGGCTTGGTGAAAAACTGTTTTTT
TRBV5-1,.,.,TRBJ1-4,15,CASSLNRPEEEKLFF,TGCGCCAGCAGCTTGAATCGGCCCGAGGAGGAAAAACTGTTTTTT
TRBV18,once,.,TRBJ1-1,13,CASSAGLNTEAFF,TGTGCCAGCTCAGCAGGGTTGAACACTGAAGCTTTCTTT
TRBV6-1,few,.,TRBJ1-4,15,CASSVSGGVSEKLFF,TGTGCCAGCAGTGTCTCGGGGGGGGTTAGTGAAAAACTGTTTTTT
TRBV28,.,TRBD1,TRBJ1-4,15,CASSDPGTGGEKLFF,TGTGCCAGCAGTGACCCCGGGACAGGGGGTGAAAAACTGTTTTTT
TRBV30,.,.,TRBJ1-4,13,CAWSVQRNEKLFF,TGTGCCTGGAGTGTCCAACGCAATGAAAAACTGTTTTTT
TRBV5-6,.,.,TRBJ1-6,14,CASSGSTENSPLHF,TGTGCCAGCAGCGGGAGTACCGAGAATTCACCCCTCCACTTT
TRBV30,.,.,TRBJ1-2,14,CAWSVFWETYGYTF,TGTGCCTGGAGTGTATTCTGGGAGACGTATGGCTACACCTTC
TRBV5-1,.,TRBD2,TRBJ2-5,15,CASRPPGLAQETQYF,TGCGCCAGCAGGCCCCCCGGACTAGCCCAAGAGACCCAGTACTTC
TRBV4-1,.,TRBD2,TRBJ2-5,14,CASSQPGGAETQYF,TGCGCCAGCAGTCAACCCGGGGGGGCTGAGACCCAGTACTTC
TRBV7-2,.,.,TRBJ1-1,19,CASSLDLYRDIPMNTEAFF,TGTGCCAGCAGCTTGGACCTCTACCGGGACATCCCCATGAACACTGAAGCTTTCTTT
TRBV5-1,.,TRBD2,TRBJ2-5,15,CASSRTSGGPETQYF,TGCGCCAGCAGCCGGACTAGCGGGGGTCCGGAGACCCAGTACTTC
TRBV29-1,once,.,TRBJ1-1,13,CSVGPNPNTEAFF,TGCAGCGTTGGTCCCAACCCTAACACTGAAGCTTTCTTT
TRBV19,few,.,TRBJ1-4,12,CASSAPGEKLFF,TGTGCCAGTAGTGCACCGGGGGAAAAACTGTTTTTT
TRBV28,.,TRBD1,TRBJ1-2,14,CASRGTGGYYGYTF,TGTGCCAGCAGGGGGACAGGGGGATATTATGGCTACACCTTC
TRBV5-4,.,.,TRBJ2-1,13,CASSLGGVRGQFF,TGTGCCAGCAGCTTGGGAGGGGTGCGCGGGCAGTTCTTC
TRBV27,.,TRBD1,TRBJ2-1,16,CASRFTTGGGYNEQFF,TGTGCCAGCAGGTTTACAACAGGGGGTGGCTACAATGAGCAGTTCTTC
TRBV7-2,.,TRBD1,TRBJ1-2,15,CASSLAHRGSYGYTF,TGTGCCAGCAGCTTAGCGCACAGGGGGTCCTATGGCTACACCTTC
TRBV28,.,TRBD2,TRBJ2-4,15,CASSWGGEAKNIQYF,TGTGCCAGCAGTTGGGGGGGGGAGGCCAAAAACATTCAGTACTTC
TRBV7-2,.,.,TRBJ1-1,13,CASSLANPLEAFF,TGTGCCAGCAGCTTAGCGAACCCACTTGAAGCTTTCTTT
TRBV10-3,few,TRBD2,TRBJ2-3,17,CAISRVAGNPSTDTQYF,TGTGCCATCAGTCGAGTAGCGGGGAACCCTAGCACAGATACGCAGTATTTT
TRBV7-3,once,TRBD2,TRBJ2-5,14,CASSLAGGLQTQYF,TGTGCCAGCAGCTTAGCGGGGGGGCTTCAGACCCAGTACTTC
TRBV19,.,.,TRBJ2-7,13,CASTLGQNYEQYF,TGTGCCAGTACCCTGGGACAAAACTACGAGCAGTACTTC
TRBV28,.,.,TRBJ1-2,13,CASFSGAIEGYTF,TGTGCCAGCTTCTCAGGGGCCATAGAAGGCTACACCTTC
TRBV7-8,.,.,TRBJ2-7,14,CASSLASRSYEQYF,TGTGCCAGCAGCTTAGCGTCCAGGTCCTACGAGCAGTACTTC
TRBV5-4,.,.,TRBJ2-1,16,CASSPGPKSSYNEQFF,TGTGCCAGCAGCCCGGGACCCAAGAGCTCCTACAATGAGCAGTTCTTC
TRBV30,.,.,TRBJ2-7,14,CAWSPGTVSYEQYF,TGTGCCTGGAGCCCCGGGACGGTCTCCTACGAGCAGTACTTC
TRBV6-1,.,.,TRBJ1-1,15,CASRNSGTLNTEAFF,TGTGCCAGCAGGAACTCCGGGACCTTAAACACTGAAGCTTTCTTT
TRBV5-5,once,.,TRBJ1-6,16,CASSTGASSYNSPLHF,TGTGCCAGCAGCACCGGGGCGAGCTCCTATAATTCACCCCTCCACTTT
TRBV7-2,few,.,TRBJ1-1,16,CASSLDTFPMNTEAFF,TGTGCCAGCAGCCTAGACACCTTCCCCATGAACACTGAAGCTTTCTTT
TRBV25-1,.,.,TRBJ1-2,17,CASSPHPKAATTYGYTF,TGTGCCAGCAGTCCCCACCCGAAAGCAGCAACTACCTATGGCTACACCTTC
TRBV2,medium-sized,.,TRBJ1-1,11,CASNFGRGAFF,TGTGCCAGTAATTTCGGACGTGGAGCTTTCTTT
TRBV6-1,.,TRBD1,TRBJ2-1,15,CASSPREGQYNEQFF,TGTGCCAGCAGTCCGAGAGAGGGACAGTACAATGAGCAGTTCTTC